Included here is one T cell receptor beta chain sequence, with context. The data are from a study of blood T cell repertoires in COVID-19. Across the study: COVID-19 samples collected from the United States, Italy and Spain covered acute and convalescent phases. The cDNA or gDNA used as material had been derived from T cells, B-cell-depleted T cells, or PBMCs.

Germline assignment: CDR1 MGHRA and CDR2 YSYEKL. V was cut by 3 bases and J by 1 base, with 15 bases left in between. This CDR3 has 16 residues. Source study methods: By means of reference gene primer amplification, nucleated cell counts were estimated. Using immunoSEQ multiplex PCR, the repertoire was profiled, and TCRdb retains in-frame clones only, with some absent. D and trimming were read from the DNA, whereas the V and J calls and clone size are those reported in that table. The data show some 180,000 clones, around 90% seen once. Source material: peripheral blood. This chain joins TRBV4-1 and TRBJ1-1; maybe TRBD1 (6 bases). This TCR was sampled from a man in his 60s with active or convalescent COVID-19. CDR3 in amino acids: CASSQGPGHTNTEAFF. CDR3 coding DNA: TGCGCCAGCAGCCAGGGCCCGGGACATACGAACACTGAAGCTTTCTTT.